Included here is one T cell receptor beta chain sequence, with context. Its antigen is unidentified. In the sorted-subset replicate PCRs, around 0.2 ug DNA, roughly 29,000 T cell genomes, was used. The repertoire was sequenced with immunoSEQ multiplex PCR; TCRdb's copy has only in-frame clones and lacks some. The sample has a few million clones; more than 90% are singletons. The sample comes from a study of shared clonotypes between healthy human individuals. Study background: The plates for each donor numbered three CD4 naive, three CD4 memory, two CD8 naive and one CD8 memory. Study conclusions and caveats: Naive CD4 clonotype sharing across a few donors was around 5.5%.

The CDR3 contains 14 residues. Trimming pared 4 bases from V and 6 bases from J, leaving 17 bases between. The germline V gene has CDR1 SGHRS and CDR2 YFSETQ. This TCR derives from a man aged 18 to 30 in good health. The chain uses TRBV5-1 and TRBJ2-7; TRBD1 or TRBD2 may be the D gene (6 bases each). Sequenced: naive CD4+ T cells sorted from blood. Specified subset: CD45RA+ positively selected. In DNA, the CDR3 is TGCGCCAGCAGCCCGTCGGGGGCCGGCGTCGAGCAGTACTTC. Protein product: CASSPSGAGVEQYF.